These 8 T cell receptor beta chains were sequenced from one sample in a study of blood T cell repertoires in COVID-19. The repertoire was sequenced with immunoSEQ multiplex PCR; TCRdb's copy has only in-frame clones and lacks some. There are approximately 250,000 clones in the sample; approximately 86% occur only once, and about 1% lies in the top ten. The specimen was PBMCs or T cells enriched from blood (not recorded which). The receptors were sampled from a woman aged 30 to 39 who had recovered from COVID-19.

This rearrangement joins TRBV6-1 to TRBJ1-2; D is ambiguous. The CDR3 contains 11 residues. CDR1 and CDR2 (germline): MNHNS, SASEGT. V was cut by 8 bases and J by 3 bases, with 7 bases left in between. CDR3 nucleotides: TGTGCCAGCTCCCGTGACTATGGCTACACCTTC. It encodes CASSRDYGYTF.

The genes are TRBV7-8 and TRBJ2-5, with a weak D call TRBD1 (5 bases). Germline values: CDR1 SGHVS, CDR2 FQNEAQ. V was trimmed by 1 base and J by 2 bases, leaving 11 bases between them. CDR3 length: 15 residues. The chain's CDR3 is CASSLGPQGQETQYF. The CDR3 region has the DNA TGTGCCAGCAGCTTAGGCCCCCAGGGTCAAGAGACCCAGTACTTC. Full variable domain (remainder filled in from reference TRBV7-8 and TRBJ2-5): GAGVSQSPRYKVAKRGQDVALRCDPISGHVSLFWYQQALGQGPEFLTYFQNEAQLDKSGLPSDRFFAERPEGSVSTLKIQRTQQEDSAVYLCASSLGPQGQETQYFGPGTRLLVL.

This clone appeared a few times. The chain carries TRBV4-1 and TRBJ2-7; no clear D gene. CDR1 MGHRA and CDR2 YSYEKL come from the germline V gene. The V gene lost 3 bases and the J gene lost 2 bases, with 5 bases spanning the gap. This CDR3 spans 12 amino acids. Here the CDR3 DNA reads TGCGCCAGCAGCCACCTAGCCTACGAGCAGTACTTC. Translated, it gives CASSHLAYEQYF.

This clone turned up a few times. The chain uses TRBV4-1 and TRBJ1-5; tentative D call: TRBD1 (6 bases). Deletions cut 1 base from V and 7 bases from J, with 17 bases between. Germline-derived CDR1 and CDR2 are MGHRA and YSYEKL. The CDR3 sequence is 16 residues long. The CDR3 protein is CASSQGWGTMEQPQHF. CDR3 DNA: TGCGCCAGCAGCCAAGGGTGGGGGACAATGGAGCAGCCCCAGCATTTT.

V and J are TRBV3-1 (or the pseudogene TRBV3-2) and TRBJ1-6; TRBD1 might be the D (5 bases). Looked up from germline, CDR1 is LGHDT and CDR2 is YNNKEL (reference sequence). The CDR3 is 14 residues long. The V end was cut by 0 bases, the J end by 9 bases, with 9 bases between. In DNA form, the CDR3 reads TGTGCCAGCAGCCAAGACAGGGTTTTTTCACCCCTCCACTTT. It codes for CASSQDRVFSPLHF.

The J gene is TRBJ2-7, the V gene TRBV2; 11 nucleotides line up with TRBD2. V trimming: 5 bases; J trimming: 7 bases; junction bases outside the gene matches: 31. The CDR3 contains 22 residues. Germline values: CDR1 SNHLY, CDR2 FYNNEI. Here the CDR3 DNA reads TGTGCCAGCAGTCTCCACCTTGGTAGGGGGCTAGCGGGAGGATCTCAGGTCGGTGAGCAGTACTTC. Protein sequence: CASSLHLGRGLAGGSQVGEQYF.

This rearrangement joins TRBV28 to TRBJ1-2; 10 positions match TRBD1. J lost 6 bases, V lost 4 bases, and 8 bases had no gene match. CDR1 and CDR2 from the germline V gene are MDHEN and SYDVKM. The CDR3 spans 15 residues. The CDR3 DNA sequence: TGTGCCAGCAGTTCGCTGAGGGACAGGGGTAATGGCTACACCTTC. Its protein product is CASSSLRDRGNGYTF.

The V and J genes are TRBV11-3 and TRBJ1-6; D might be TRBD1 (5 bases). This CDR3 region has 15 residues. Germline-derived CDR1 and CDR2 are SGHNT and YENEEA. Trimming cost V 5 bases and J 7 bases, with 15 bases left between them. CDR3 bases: TGTGCCAGCAGCCCCCGGCAGGGAGGCAATTCACCCCTCCACTTT. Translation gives CASSPRQGGNSPLHF.